The 20 T cell receptor beta chains reported below all come from one sample, sequenced in a study of T cell responses to AZD1222 COVID-19 vaccine. TCRdb keeps only in-frame clones here, not all; method: immunoSEQ multiplex PCR. Among around 140,000 clones, about 92% were seen once, and the ten largest hold around 3.5%. The starting material was peripheral blood, obtained 28 days after the second AZD1222 dose. The receptor source for this set is an adult who received the AZD1222 COVID-19 vaccine.

In its sample, this clone was seen once. The chain joins TRBV6-5 to TRBJ1-4; D is perhaps TRBD1 (5 bases). Germline V lookup: CDR1 MNHEY, CDR2 SVGAGI. V was pared by 10 bases and J by 6 bases, with 18 bases between. There are 14 residues in the CDR3. The CDR3 nucleotides are TGTGCCACCCAGCAGTGGGGCATGGATGAAAAACTGTTTTTT. Translated, it gives CATQQWGMDEKLFF.

This sequence joins TRBV7-3 and TRBJ1-1; 7 positions agree with TRBD1. The CDR3 contains 13 residues. Germline CDR1 reads SGHTA; CDR2 reads FQGTGA. Unmatched junction bases numbered 3, after V lost 5 bases and J lost 3 bases. CDR3 DNA sequence: TGTGCCAGCAGCCAGGACAGGCACACTGAAGCTTTCTTT. Translation: CASSQDRHTEAFF.

The V call is TRBV5-4, the J call TRBJ2-1, with D perhaps TRBD2 (6 bases). Trimming pared 4 bases from V and 5 bases from J, leaving 13 bases between. The CDR3 covers 14 residues. The germline V gene encodes CDR1 SGHNT and CDR2 YYREEE (reference sequence). The CDR3 sequence: CASSPTVADNEQFF. As DNA, the CDR3 is TGTGCCAGCAGCCCGACGGTAGCGGACAATGAGCAGTTCTTC.

The chain recombines TRBV7-2 with TRBJ2-5; 11 bases map to TRBD2. Germline assignment: CDR1 SGHTA and CDR2 FQGNSA. The CDR3 consists of 15 residues. V was pared by 5 bases and J by 2 bases, with 4 bases of the junction left unmatched. The CDR3 reads CASSRTSGGQETQYF. In DNA form, the CDR3 reads TGTGCCAGCAGCCGTACTAGCGGGGGACAAGAGACCCAGTACTTC.

CDR3 region: CASSLLTGINTGELFF. Written as DNA, the CDR3 is TGTGCCAGCAGTTTATTAACAGGGATCAACACCGGGGAGCTGTTTTTT. The V and J genes are TRBV27 and TRBJ2-2, with D possibly matching TRBD1 (6 bases). Trimming removed 1 base from V and 2 bases from J, with 11 bases in between. The CDR3 runs 16 residues. Germline V gene lookup returns CDR1 MNHEY and CDR2 SMNVEV (reference sequence).

The V call is TRBV3-1 (or the pseudogene TRBV3-2), the J call TRBJ2-5, with a weak D call TRBD2 (6 bases). The CDR3 runs to 15 residues. Germline V CDR1 and CDR2: LGHDT, YNNKEL (reference sequence). V was trimmed by 3 bases and J by 2 bases, leaving 13 bases between them. CDR3 residues: CASSQTRSRQETQYF. The CDR3 region has the DNA TGTGCCAGCAGCCAGACTAGGAGTAGGCAAGAGACCCAGTACTTC.

The chain is built from TRBV7-2 and TRBJ2-7; 8 bases agree with TRBD2. V gave up 1 base and J gave up 4 bases; unmatched junction bases: 9. This CDR3 comprises 16 residues. In germline, CDR1 is SGHTA, CDR2 FQGNSA. CDR3 nucleotide sequence: TGTGCCAGCAGCTTAGTTGCGGGACTAGGTGTGTACGAGCAGTACTTC. This gives the protein CASSLVAGLGVYEQYF.

CDR3 coding DNA: TGTGCCCGAAAGACCTGGAGCACAGATACGCAGTATTTT. Protein sequence: CARKTWSTDTQYF. This chain links TRBV5-4 with TRBJ2-3; D not certain. The CDR3 runs 13 residues. The ends were cut back, 10 bases at V and 0 bases at J, with 12 bases in the middle. Germline lookup yields CDR1 SGHNT and CDR2 YYREEE (reference sequence).

The chain combines TRBV10-3 with TRBJ2-4, with 16 nucleotides matching TRBD2. Per the germline V gene, CDR1 is ENHRY and CDR2 is SYGVKD. V lost 6 bases to trimming and J lost 1 base; unmatched junction nucleotides: 9. CDR3 length equals 19 residues. CDR3: CAISLGLAGGPGAKNIQYF. DNA for the CDR3: TGTGCCATCAGCCTGGGACTAGCGGGAGGGCCAGGGGCCAAAAACATTCAGTACTTC.

The chain links TRBV28 to TRBJ1-3; 7 bases agree with TRBD1. Looked up from germline, CDR1 is MDHEN and CDR2 is SYDVKM. The CDR3 has 15 amino acids. V shed 5 bases, J shed 3 bases, and the junction held 7 bases outside the gene matches. The CDR3 region has the DNA TGTGCCAGCAGTAGACAAGGGGGCGGTGGAAACACCATATATTTT. Protein product: CASSRQGGGGNTIYF. Variable domain in full (rest from reference TRBV28 and TRBJ1-3): DVKVTQSSRYLVKRTGEKVFLECVQDMDHENMFWYRQDPGLGLRLIYFSYDVKMKEKGDIPEGYSVSREKKERFSLILESASTNQTSMYLCASSRQGGGGNTIYFGEGSWLTVV.

This clone was observed a single time. The V gene is TRBV5-4, the J gene TRBJ2-1; 10 bases are a match to TRBD1. With V trimmed by 5 bases and J by 4 bases, 9 bases remained unmatched. The CDR3 consists of 16 residues. CDR1 is SGHNT, CDR2 YYREEE, per germline (reference sequence). The CDR3 DNA reads as TGTGCCAGCAGTTACACAGGACAGGGGGGGTACAATGAGCAGTTCTTC. This codes for CASSYTGQGGYNEQFF. Together with reference TRBV5-4 and TRBJ2-1, the CDR3 gives the full variable domain: ETGVTQSPTHLIKTRGQQVTLRCSSQSGHNTVSWYQQALGQGPQFIFQYYREEENGRGNFPPRFSGLQFPNYSSELNVNALELDDSALYLCASSYTGQGGYNEQFFGPGTRLTVL.

The rearrangement links TRBV4-1 to TRBJ2-2, with 14 positions matching TRBD2. Unmatched junction bases numbered 6, after V lost 3 bases and J lost 3 bases. CDR1 MGHRA and CDR2 YSYEKL come from the germline V gene. The CDR3 runs to 18 residues. CDR3 sequence: CASSQGLAGVRYTGELFF. The CDR3 nucleotides read TGCGCCAGCAGCCAGGGACTAGCGGGAGTTAGGTACACCGGGGAGCTGTTTTTT.

V and J are TRBV29-1 and TRBJ1-1, with D tentatively TRBD1 (6 bases). The CDR3 covers 13 residues. CDR1 SQVTM and CDR2 ANQGSEA come from the germline V gene. V was cut by 5 bases and J by 1 base, with 11 bases left in between. The CDR3 region is CSVLGHANTEAFF. DNA for the CDR3: TGCAGCGTTTTGGGACATGCGAACACTGAAGCTTTCTTT.

The chain uses TRBV4-3 and TRBJ2-2; a possible D gene is TRBD2 (5 bases). From germline, CDR1 is LGHNA and CDR2 YSLEER. V was cut by 0 bases and J by 4 bases, with 12 bases left in between. This CDR3 comprises 16 residues. As DNA, the CDR3 is TGCGCCAGCAGCCAAGATCTAGGGAGAGGCACCGGGGAGCTGTTTTTT. Amino acids: CASSQDLGRGTGELFF.

This chain joins TRBV2 and TRBJ1-5; D is undetermined. The CDR3 contains 14 residues. Germline assignment: CDR1 SNHLY and CDR2 FYNNEI. Trimming pared 7 bases from V and 3 bases from J, leaving 13 bases between. The chain's CDR3 is CASNWEQANQPQHF. For the CDR3, the DNA is TGTGCCAGCAACTGGGAGCAGGCCAATCAGCCCCAGCATTTT.

The chain combines TRBV4-2 with TRBJ2-7, with D possibly matching TRBD1 (6 bases). CDR3 length: 15 residues. V shed 0 bases and J shed 4 bases, with 13 bases lying between them. The germline gives CDR1 LGHNA, CDR2 YNFKEQ. The CDR3 here is CASSQDRGSRYEQYF. Written as DNA, the CDR3 is TGTGCCAGCAGCCAAGATAGGGGGTCGAGGTACGAGCAGTACTTC.

The V gene is TRBV5-5, the J gene TRBJ2-1, with D uncertain. Trimming left V 6 bases short and J 4 bases short, with 20 bases between. The CDR3 spans 16 residues. In germline, CDR1 is SGHKS, CDR2 YYEKEE (reference sequence). The CDR3 protein is CASILAASLSYNEQFF. The CDR3, as DNA: TGTGCCAGCATCCTGGCTGCGTCGCTTTCTTACAATGAGCAGTTCTTC.

V gene TRBV7-8 combines with J gene TRBJ2-3, with 15 nucleotides matching TRBD2. This CDR3 is 15 amino acids long. The V gene's germline CDR1 is SGHVS and CDR2 FQNEAQ. V gave up 5 bases and J gave up 7 bases; unmatched junction bases: 4. CDR3 region: CASSGLAGGLHTQYF. The DNA of the CDR3 is TGTGCCAGCAGCGGACTAGCGGGAGGGCTTCATACGCAGTATTTT.

The genes are TRBV7-2 and TRBJ2-1, with D maybe TRBD1 (6 bases). Germline V gene sequence: CDR1 SGHTA, CDR2 FQGNSA. This CDR3 contains 13 residues. The ends were cut back, 2 bases at V and 10 bases at J, with 12 bases in the middle. The CDR3 bases are TGTGCCAGCAGCTTATATGGGACAAACGAGCAGTTCTTC. Its protein product is CASSLYGTNEQFF. Variable domain in full (rest from reference TRBV7-2 and TRBJ2-1): GAGVSQSPSNKVTEKGKDVELRCDPISGHTALYWYRQSLGQGLEFLIYFQGNSAPDKSGLPSDRFSAERTGGSVSTLTIQRTQQEDSAVYLCASSLYGTNEQFFGPGTRLTVL.

The chain is built from TRBV11-3 and TRBJ2-1; no reliable D call. V was pared by 5 bases and J by 9 bases, with 14 bases between. The CDR3 is 13 amino acids. Germline V lookup: CDR1 SGHNT, CDR2 YENEEA. This CDR3 reads CASSPSRRGEQFF. CDR3 coding DNA: TGTGCCAGCAGCCCATCTAGGAGAGGTGAGCAGTTCTTC.